The 27 T cell receptor beta chains below were found in one sample sequenced in a study of blood T cell repertoires in COVID-19. The data were produced by immunoSEQ multiplex PCR, yet TCRdb's version contains in-frame clones alone and is incomplete. The repertoire includes some 200,000 clones, over 75% of them detected once, and around 17% sits in the top ten. The source material was peripheral blood. The receptors shown here come from a man aged 50 to 59 with COVID-19, enrolled during active disease.

The rearrangement joins TRBV7-9 to TRBJ1-2; D gene uncertain. V lost 0 bases, J lost 6 bases, and 11 bases lay in between. Germline V gene sequence: CDR1 SEHNR, CDR2 FQNEAQ (reference sequence). The CDR3 is 14 residues long. The CDR3 region is CASSLAEGGHGYTF. CDR3 nucleotides: TGTGCCAGCAGCTTAGCCGAAGGCGGTCATGGCTACACCTTC.

The gene calls are TRBV3-1 (or the pseudogene TRBV3-2) and TRBJ2-3; TRBD2 matches at 11 bases. From germline, CDR1 is LGHDT and CDR2 YNNKEL (reference sequence). J gave up 2 bases and V 5 bases, and 3 bases lay outside the gene matches. This CDR3 region has 15 residues. The CDR3 DNA sequence: TGTGCCAGCAGCGCGGGACTAGCGGTCACAGATACGCAGTATTTT. This gives the protein CASSAGLAVTDTQYF.

V usage is TRBV7-2 and J usage is TRBJ1-2, with D unresolved. Trimming removed 5 bases from V and 4 bases from J, with 11 bases in between. Germline V gives CDR1 SGHTA, CDR2 FQGNSA. CDR3 length: 13 amino acids. This CDR3 reads CASSEGVGYGYTF. CDR3 coding DNA: TGTGCCAGCAGCGAGGGCGTCGGCTATGGCTACACCTTC.

CDR3 sequence reads: CASSRTGYQETQYF. In nucleotides, the CDR3 is TGTGCCAGCAGTCGGACGGGGTACCAAGAGACCCAGTACTTC. V gene TRBV2 combines with J gene TRBJ2-5, with a weak D call TRBD2 (5 bases). This CDR3 has 14 amino acids. Trimming removed 5 bases from V and 0 bases from J, with 10 bases in between. Germline CDR1 reads SNHLY; CDR2 reads FYNNEI.

The V call is TRBV18, the J call TRBJ2-2; TRBD2 is a possible D gene (6 bases). V was clipped by 5 bases and J by 4 bases, with 14 bases between them. Looked up from germline, CDR1 is KGHSH and CDR2 is LQKENI. CDR3 size: 15 residues. This chain's CDR3 is CASSLRGTGTGELFF. The DNA of the CDR3 is TGTGCCAGCTCATTACGGGGGACCGGCACCGGGGAGCTGTTTTTT.

The chain uses TRBV19 and TRBJ2-2; 8 nucleotides match TRBD1. V gave up 0 bases and J gave up 6 bases; unmatched junction bases: 12. The germline CDR1 and CDR2 sequences are LNHDA and SQIVND (reference sequence). The CDR3 is made up of 18 amino acids. This CDR3 reads CASSIENSGTGVAGELFF. DNA of the CDR3: TGTGCCAGTAGTATAGAAAACTCCGGGACAGGAGTTGCCGGGGAGCTGTTTTTT.

The rearrangement links TRBV9 to TRBJ2-7; D ambiguous. The CDR3 sequence is 14 residues long. Germline lookup yields CDR1 SGDLS and CDR2 YYNGEE. V was shortened by 0 bases and J by 2 bases, with 9 bases between the two germline ends. The chain's CDR3 is CASSVGEETYEQYF. CDR3 coding DNA: TGTGCCAGCAGCGTAGGAGAGGAAACCTACGAGCAGTACTTC.

The chain recombines TRBV5-4 with TRBJ2-3; 8 bases map to TRBD2. CDR3 length: 16 amino acids. Per the germline V gene, CDR1 is SGHNT and CDR2 is YYREEE (reference sequence). V was pared by 0 bases and J by 5 bases, with 8 bases of the junction left unmatched. This CDR3 is CASSLGQAGVEDTQYF. DNA of the CDR3: TGTGCCAGCAGCTTGGGTCAAGCGGGAGTCGAAGATACGCAGTATTTT.

The chain carries TRBV1 and TRBJ2-7; the DNA was not compared with TRBD2, the D call given in the table. TRBV1 is assigned pseudogene status. The CDR3 length is 15 residues. For the CDR3, the DNA is TGCACCAGCAGCCCCGGGGAGGTCCGATCCTACGAGCAGTACTTC. Encoded protein: CTSSPGEVRSYEQYF.

The genes are TRBV7-2 and TRBJ2-7; TRBD1 matches at 7 bases. Germline CDR1 is SGHTA and CDR2 is FQGNSA. V trimming: 0 bases; J trimming: 5 bases; junction bases outside the gene matches: 13. The CDR3 is made up of 17 amino acids. CDR3 DNA: TGTGCCAGCAGCTTAGCGCCTCCGGACAGGTTTCTCGACGAGCAGTACTTC. It encodes CASSLAPPDRFLDEQYF.

The chain uses TRBV5-1 and TRBJ2-3, with TRBD2 matching 10 bases. CDR3 length: 16 residues. Germline values: CDR1 SGHRS, CDR2 YFSETQ. Trimming at V came to 0 bases and at J to 2 bases, leaving 3 bases not matched to a gene. CDR3 sequence: CASSLGLAGVTDTQYF. CDR3 DNA: TGCGCCAGCAGCTTGGGGCTAGCGGGAGTCACAGATACGCAGTATTTT.

J is TRBJ1-2 and V is TRBV7-2, with no clear D. The V end lost 5 bases, the J end lost 3 bases, and 13 bases lay between the germline ends. The CDR3 totals 14 residues. From germline, CDR1 is SGHTA and CDR2 FQGNSA. CDR3 sequence (DNA): TGTGCCAGCAGCCCGGCAACGGCGGACTATGGCTACACCTTC. It codes for CASSPATADYGYTF.

This chain links TRBV27 with TRBJ1-5; possible D gene TRBD1, 6 bases. Germline V gene sequence: CDR1 MNHEY, CDR2 SMNVEV (reference sequence). The V and J ends lost 6 bases and 6 bases respectively, with 21 bases between them. CDR3 length equals 16 residues. The CDR3 loop reads CASSRSLGGAGQPQHF. In DNA form, the CDR3 reads TGTGCCAGCAGCCGTTCCTTGGGGGGGGCAGGTCAGCCCCAGCATTTT.

The chain carries TRBV29-1 and TRBJ1-2, with D perhaps TRBD1 (6 bases). With 4 bases removed from V and 5 bases from J, the gap between germline ends came to 11 bases. Germline V gene data show CDR1 as SQVTM and CDR2 as ANQGSEA. This CDR3 spans 12 amino acids. The CDR3 reads CSVVGQLYGYTF. The CDR3 DNA follows: TGCAGCGTTGTAGGACAGCTGTATGGCTACACCTTC.

The chain couples TRBV7-8 to TRBJ1-1; D gene ambiguous. V was pared by 5 bases and J by 7 bases, with 17 bases between. CDR3 length: 14 residues. CDR1 SGHVS and CDR2 FQNEAQ come from the germline V gene. The CDR3 spells CASSPSAGTYEAFF. Here the CDR3 DNA reads TGTGCCAGCAGCCCGTCTGCAGGTACCTATGAAGCTTTCTTT.

V is TRBV11-2 and J is TRBJ1-1, with 11 bases that match TRBD1. Looked up from germline, CDR1 is SGHAT and CDR2 is FQNNGV. This CDR3 contains 16 residues. V lost 3 bases and J lost 1; bases outside the gene matches: 4. The CDR3, as DNA: TGTGCCAGCAGCTTCGGACAGGGGGCAAGGAACACTGAAGCTTTCTTT. Translated: CASSFGQGARNTEAFF.

This rearrangement joins TRBV2 to TRBJ1-1; D not certain. Trimming took off 7 bases at V and 5 bases at J, with 14 bases between the two ends. Per the germline V gene, CDR1 is SNHLY and CDR2 is FYNNEI. This CDR3 contains 13 residues. The CDR3 nucleotides are TGTGCCAGCAAGAGAGAGCGTGAAACTGAAGCTTTCTTT. As protein: CASKRERETEAFF.

CDR3: CASSQVGSKETQYF. In DNA form, the CDR3 reads TGTGCCAGCAGCCAAGTGGGGAGTAAAGAGACCCAGTACTTC. V is TRBV3-1 (or the pseudogene TRBV3-2) and J is TRBJ2-5; weak D call: TRBD2 (5 bases). Trimming cost V 1 base and J 3 bases, with 9 bases left between them. The CDR3 is made up of 14 amino acids. From germline, CDR1 is LGHDT and CDR2 YNNKEL (reference sequence).

This clone has a single count. V usage is TRBV25-1 and J usage is TRBJ2-1; D possibly corresponds to TRBD2 (5 bases). The CDR3 length is 15 residues. Germline assignment: CDR1 MGHDK and CDR2 SYGVNS. V was trimmed by 4 bases and J by 0 bases, leaving 10 bases between them. The CDR3 nucleotides read TGTGCCAGCAGTGTTTCGGGGTTCTCCTACAATGAGCAGTTCTTC. This gives the protein CASSVSGFSYNEQFF.

V is TRBV11-3 and J is TRBJ2-7; 7 positions match TRBD1. This CDR3 spans 13 amino acids. The germline V gene encodes CDR1 SGHNT and CDR2 YENEEA. V shed 5 bases and J 4 bases; nucleotides not matched to a gene: 5. This CDR3 reads CASSTRTGYEQYF. CDR3 in DNA: TGTGCCAGCAGCACAAGGACAGGTTACGAGCAGTACTTC.

This chain links TRBV6-5 with TRBJ2-3; D is uncertain. V was cut by 0 bases and J by 2 bases, with 9 bases left in between. The germline gives CDR1 MNHEY, CDR2 SVGAGI. CDR3 length: 15 residues. The CDR3 sequence is CASSYSLSSTDTQYF. CDR3 sequence (DNA): TGTGCCAGCAGTTACTCCCTGTCCTCCACAGATACGCAGTATTTT.

J is TRBJ2-3 and V is TRBV2; D unclear. The CDR3 has 13 amino acids. The V gene's germline CDR1 is SNHLY and CDR2 FYNNEI. Trimming left V 8 bases short and J 2 bases short, with 11 bases between. CDR3 bases: TGTGCCAGCGGCCCAGTCACCACAGATACGCAGTATTTT. Translating it yields CASGPVTTDTQYF.

This chain uses TRBV19 with TRBJ1-5; the match to TRBD1 covers 8 bases. CDR3 length equals 16 residues. The ends lost 0 bases at V and 5 bases at J; junction bases unmatched: 6. Germline-derived CDR1 and CDR2 are LNHDA and SQIVND (reference sequence). CDR3 nucleotides: TGTGCCAGTAGTATAGACCCCAGGGGGCAACATCAGCCCCAGCATTTT. Its translation is CASSIDPRGQHQPQHF.

Of note for this clone: One junction end does not reproduce the germline sequence, and a read error may be involved. This sample includes further DNA sequences coding for the same CDR3. The chain links TRBV18 to TRBJ2-7; D is ambiguous. Germline V gives CDR1 KGHSH, CDR2 LQKENI. This CDR3 has 13 residues. The CDR3 loop is CASSPQNNDEQYF. CDR3 DNA: TGTGCCAGTTCACCCCAAAACAACGACGAGCAGTACTTC.

The V gene is TRBV12-3 or TRBV12-4, the J gene TRBJ2-1, with D unclear. CDR3 size: 12 residues. The V end was cut by 6 bases, the J end by 10 bases, with 13 bases between. The CDR3 region has the DNA TGTGCCAGCAGCACTCCTTTATCCGAGCAGTTCTTC. Translating it yields CASSTPLSEQFF.

The J gene is TRBJ1-5, the V gene TRBV19; no firm D call. Trimming took off 8 bases at V and 5 bases at J, with 13 bases between the two ends. Germline V CDR1 and CDR2: LNHDA, SQIVND (reference sequence). CDR3 length: 13 residues. The CDR3 nucleotides are TGTGCCAGTTCCCCAGAGGGCTATCAGCCCCAGCATTTT. Its protein is CASSPEGYQPQHF.

This chain's CDR3 is CASSVRAGIGNTIYF. DNA of the CDR3: TGTGCCAGCAGCGTCAGAGCGGGGATAGGAAACACCATATATTTT. The chain links TRBV11-2 to TRBJ1-3; no firm D call. The V end was cut by 5 bases, the J end by 4 bases, with 15 bases between. CDR3 size: 15 residues. Per the germline V gene, CDR1 is SGHAT and CDR2 is FQNNGV.